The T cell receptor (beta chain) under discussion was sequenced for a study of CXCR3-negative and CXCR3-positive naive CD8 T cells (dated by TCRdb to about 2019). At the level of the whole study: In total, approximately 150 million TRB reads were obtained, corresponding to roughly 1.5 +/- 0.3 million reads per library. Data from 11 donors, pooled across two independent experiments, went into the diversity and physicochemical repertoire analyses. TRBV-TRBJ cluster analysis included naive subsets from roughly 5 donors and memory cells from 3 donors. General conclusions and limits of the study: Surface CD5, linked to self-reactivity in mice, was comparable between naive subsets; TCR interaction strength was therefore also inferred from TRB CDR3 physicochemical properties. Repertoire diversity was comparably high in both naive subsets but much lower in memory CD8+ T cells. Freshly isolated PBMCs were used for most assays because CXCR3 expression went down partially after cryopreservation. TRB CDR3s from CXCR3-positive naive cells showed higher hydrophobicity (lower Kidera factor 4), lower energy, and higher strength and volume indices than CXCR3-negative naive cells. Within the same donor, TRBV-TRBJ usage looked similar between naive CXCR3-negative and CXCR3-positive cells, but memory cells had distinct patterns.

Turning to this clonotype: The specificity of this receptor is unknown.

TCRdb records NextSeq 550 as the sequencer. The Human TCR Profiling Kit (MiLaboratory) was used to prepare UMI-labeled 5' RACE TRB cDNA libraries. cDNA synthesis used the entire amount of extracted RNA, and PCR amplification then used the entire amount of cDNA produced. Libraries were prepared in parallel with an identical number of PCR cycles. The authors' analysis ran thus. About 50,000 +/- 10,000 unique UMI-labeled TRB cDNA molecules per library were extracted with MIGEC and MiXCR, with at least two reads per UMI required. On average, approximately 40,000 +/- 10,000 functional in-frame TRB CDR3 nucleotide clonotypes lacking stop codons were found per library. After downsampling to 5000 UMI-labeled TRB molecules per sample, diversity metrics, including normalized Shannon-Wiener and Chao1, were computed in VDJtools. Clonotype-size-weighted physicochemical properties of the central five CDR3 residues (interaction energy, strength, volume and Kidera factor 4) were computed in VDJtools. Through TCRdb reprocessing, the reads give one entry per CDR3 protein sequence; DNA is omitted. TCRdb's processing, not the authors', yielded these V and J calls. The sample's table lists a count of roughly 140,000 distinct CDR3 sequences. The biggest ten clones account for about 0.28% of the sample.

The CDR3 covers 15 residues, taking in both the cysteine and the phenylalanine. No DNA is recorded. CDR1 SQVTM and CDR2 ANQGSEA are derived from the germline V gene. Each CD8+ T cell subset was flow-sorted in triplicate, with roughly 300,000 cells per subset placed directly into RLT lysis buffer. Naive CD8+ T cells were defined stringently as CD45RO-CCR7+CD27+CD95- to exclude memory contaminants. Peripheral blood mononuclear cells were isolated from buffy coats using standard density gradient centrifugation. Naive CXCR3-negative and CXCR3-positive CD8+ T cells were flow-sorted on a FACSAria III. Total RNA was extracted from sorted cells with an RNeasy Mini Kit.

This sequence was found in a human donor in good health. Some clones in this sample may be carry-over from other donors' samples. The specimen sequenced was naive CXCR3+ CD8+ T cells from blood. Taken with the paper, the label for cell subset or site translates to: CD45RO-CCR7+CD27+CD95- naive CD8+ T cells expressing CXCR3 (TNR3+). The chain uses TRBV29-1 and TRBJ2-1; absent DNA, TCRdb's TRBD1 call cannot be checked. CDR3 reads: CSVEDRDSSYNEQFF.